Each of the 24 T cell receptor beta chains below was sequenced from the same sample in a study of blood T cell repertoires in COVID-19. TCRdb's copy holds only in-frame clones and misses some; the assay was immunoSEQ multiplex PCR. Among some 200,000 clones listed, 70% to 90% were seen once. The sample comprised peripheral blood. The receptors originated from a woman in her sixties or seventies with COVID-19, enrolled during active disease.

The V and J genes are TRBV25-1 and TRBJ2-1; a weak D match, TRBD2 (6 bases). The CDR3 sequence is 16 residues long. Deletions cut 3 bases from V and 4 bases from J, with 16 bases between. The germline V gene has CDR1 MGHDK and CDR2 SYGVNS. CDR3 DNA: TGTGCCAGCAGTGATGGGCGGGGATACTTTTACAATGAGCAGTTCTTC. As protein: CASSDGRGYFYNEQFF.

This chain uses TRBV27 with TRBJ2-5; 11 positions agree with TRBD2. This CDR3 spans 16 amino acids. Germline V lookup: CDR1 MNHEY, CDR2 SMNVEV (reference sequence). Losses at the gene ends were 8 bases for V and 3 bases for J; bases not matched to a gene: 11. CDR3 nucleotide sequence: TGTGCCAGCTGGCGTATAGCGGGAGGGCCAAAAGAGACCCAGTACTTC. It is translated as CASWRIAGGPKETQYF.

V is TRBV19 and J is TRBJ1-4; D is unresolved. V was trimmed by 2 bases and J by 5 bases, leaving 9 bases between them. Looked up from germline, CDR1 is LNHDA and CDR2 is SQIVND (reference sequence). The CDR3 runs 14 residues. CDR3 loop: CASSIPGKNEKLFF. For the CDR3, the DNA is TGTGCCAGTAGTATACCGGGGAAGAATGAAAAACTGTTTTTT.

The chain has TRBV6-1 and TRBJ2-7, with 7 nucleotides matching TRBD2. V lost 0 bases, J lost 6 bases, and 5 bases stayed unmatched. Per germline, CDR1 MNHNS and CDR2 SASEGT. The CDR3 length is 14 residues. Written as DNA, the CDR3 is TGTGCCAGCAGTGAAGCGGCGGGAGAAATCGAGCAGTACTTC. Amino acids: CASSEAAGEIEQYF.

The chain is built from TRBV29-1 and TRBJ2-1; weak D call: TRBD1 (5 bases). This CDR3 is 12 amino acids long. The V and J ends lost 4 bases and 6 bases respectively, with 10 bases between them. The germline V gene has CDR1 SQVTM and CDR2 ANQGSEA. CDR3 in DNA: TGCAGCGTTGTTAGCAGGGTCAATGAGCAGTTCTTC. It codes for CSVVSRVNEQFF.

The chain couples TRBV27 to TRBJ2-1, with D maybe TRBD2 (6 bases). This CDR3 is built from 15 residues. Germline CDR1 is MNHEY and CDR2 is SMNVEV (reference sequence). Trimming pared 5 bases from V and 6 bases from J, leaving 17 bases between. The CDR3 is CASSDRLVGVNEQFF. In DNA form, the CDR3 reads TGTGCCAGCAGTGATCGACTAGTTGGCGTCAATGAGCAGTTCTTC.

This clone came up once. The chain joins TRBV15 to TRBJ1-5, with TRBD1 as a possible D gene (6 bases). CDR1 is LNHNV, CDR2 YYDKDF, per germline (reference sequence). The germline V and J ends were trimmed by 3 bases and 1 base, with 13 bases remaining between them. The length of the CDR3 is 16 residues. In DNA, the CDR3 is TGTGCCACCAGCAGGGGGTCACAGGGAAGCAATCAGCCCCAGCATTTT. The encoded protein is CATSRGSQGSNQPQHF.

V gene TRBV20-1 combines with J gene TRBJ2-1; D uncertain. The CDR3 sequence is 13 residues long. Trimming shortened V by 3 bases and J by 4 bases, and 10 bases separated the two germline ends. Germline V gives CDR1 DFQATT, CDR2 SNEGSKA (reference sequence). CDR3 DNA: TGCAGTGCTAGTGGCGGAAGATACAATGAGCAGTTCTTC. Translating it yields CSASGGRYNEQFF.

The CDR3 protein is CAWSLQGAGGELFF. The CDR3 DNA reads TGTGCCTGGAGTTTACAGGGGGCGGGCGGGGAGCTGTTTTTT. This rearrangement joins TRBV30 to TRBJ2-2; 9 bases match TRBD1. This CDR3 contains 14 residues. V lost 2 bases, J lost 7 bases, and 5 bases stayed unmatched. Germline CDR1 and CDR2: GTSNPN and SVGIG (reference sequence).

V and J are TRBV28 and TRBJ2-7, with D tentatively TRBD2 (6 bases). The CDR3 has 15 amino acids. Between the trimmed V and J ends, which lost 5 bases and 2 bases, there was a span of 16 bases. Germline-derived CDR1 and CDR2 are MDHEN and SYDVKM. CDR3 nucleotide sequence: TGTGCCAGCAGTCTCCTCGCGGGACCGACCTACGAGCAGTACTTC. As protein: CASSLLAGPTYEQYF.

CDR3 nucleotides: TGTGCCAGCAGCTTAGTATCAGGAAACTATGGCTACACCTTC. It yields the protein CASSLVSGNYGYTF. V is TRBV7-2 and J is TRBJ1-2; D unclear. Trimming shortened V by 1 base and J by 2 bases, and 8 bases separated the two germline ends. This CDR3 contains 14 residues. Germline values: CDR1 SGHTA, CDR2 FQGNSA.

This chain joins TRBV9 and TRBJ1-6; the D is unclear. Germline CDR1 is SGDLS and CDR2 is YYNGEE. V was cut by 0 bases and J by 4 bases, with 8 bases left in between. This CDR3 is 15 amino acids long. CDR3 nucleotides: TGTGCCAGCAGCGTAGGAGACATGTATAATTCACCCCTCCACTTT. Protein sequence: CASSVGDMYNSPLHF.

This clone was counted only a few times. This CDR3 reads CASSQIDLGLAGANEQFF. In DNA, the CDR3 is TGCGCCAGCAGCCAGATTGATCTGGGACTAGCGGGAGCGAATGAGCAGTTCTTC. The V call is TRBV4-1, the J call TRBJ2-1; 14 nucleotides match TRBD2. CDR1 is MGHRA, CDR2 YSYEKL, per germline. The length of the CDR3 is 18 residues. The junction had 11 bases not matched to a gene; V was cut back by 3 bases and J by 7 bases.

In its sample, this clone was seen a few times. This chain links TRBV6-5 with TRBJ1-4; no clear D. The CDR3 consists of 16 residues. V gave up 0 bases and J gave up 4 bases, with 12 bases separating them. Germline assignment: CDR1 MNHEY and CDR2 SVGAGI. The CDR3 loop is CASSYSIWQNNEKLFF. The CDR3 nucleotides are TGTGCCAGCAGTTACTCGATTTGGCAGAATAATGAAAAACTGTTTTTT.

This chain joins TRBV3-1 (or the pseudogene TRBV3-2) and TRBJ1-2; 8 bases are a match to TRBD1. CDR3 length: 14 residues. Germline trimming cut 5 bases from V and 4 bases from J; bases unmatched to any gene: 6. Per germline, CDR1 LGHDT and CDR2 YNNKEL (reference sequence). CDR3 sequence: CASSTGGQVYGYTF. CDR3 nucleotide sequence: TGTGCCAGCAGCACAGGGGGACAGGTCTATGGCTACACCTTC.

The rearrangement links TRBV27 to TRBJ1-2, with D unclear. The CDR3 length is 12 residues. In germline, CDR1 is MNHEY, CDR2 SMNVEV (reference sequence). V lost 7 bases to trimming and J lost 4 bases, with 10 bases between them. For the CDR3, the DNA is TGTGCCAGCAAGGAGAGTGGCTATGGCTACACCTTC. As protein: CASKESGYGYTF.

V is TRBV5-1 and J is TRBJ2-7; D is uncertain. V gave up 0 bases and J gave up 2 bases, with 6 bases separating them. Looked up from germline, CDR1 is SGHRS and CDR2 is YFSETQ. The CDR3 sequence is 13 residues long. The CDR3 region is CASSLGRTYEQYF. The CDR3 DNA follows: TGCGCCAGCAGCTTGGGCAGGACCTACGAGCAGTACTTC.

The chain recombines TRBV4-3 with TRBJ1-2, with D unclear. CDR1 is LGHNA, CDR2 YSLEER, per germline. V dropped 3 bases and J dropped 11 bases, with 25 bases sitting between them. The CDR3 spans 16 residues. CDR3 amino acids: CASSHLPTRTTRLYTF. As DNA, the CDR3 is TGCGCCAGCAGCCATCTACCGACCCGGACTACAAGGCTTTACACCTTC.

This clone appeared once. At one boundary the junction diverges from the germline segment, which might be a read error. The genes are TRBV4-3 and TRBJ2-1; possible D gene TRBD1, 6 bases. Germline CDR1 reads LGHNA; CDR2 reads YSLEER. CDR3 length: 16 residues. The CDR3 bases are TGCGCCAGCAGCGAAGATAGAGGGGGAGACTACAATGAGCAGTTCTTC. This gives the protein CASSEDRGGDYNEQFF.

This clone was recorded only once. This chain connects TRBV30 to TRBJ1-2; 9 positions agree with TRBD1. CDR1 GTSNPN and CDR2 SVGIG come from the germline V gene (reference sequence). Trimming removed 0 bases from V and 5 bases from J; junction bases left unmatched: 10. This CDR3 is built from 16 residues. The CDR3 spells CAWSVQGTGRRYGYTF. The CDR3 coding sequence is TGTGCCTGGAGTGTACAGGGGACAGGGAGAAGGTATGGCTACACCTTC. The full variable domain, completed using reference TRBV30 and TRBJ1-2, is SQTIHQWPATLVQPVGSPLSLECTVEGTSNPNLYWYRQAAGRGLQLLFYSVGIGQISSEVPQNLSASRPQDRQFILSSKKLLLSDSGFYLCAWSVQGTGRRYGYTFGSGTRLTVV.

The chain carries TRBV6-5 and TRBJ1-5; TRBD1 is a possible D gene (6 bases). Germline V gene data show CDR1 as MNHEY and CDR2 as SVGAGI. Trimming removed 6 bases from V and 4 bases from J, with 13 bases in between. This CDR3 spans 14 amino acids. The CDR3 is CASSPPTGNQPQHF. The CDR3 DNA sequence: TGTGCCAGCAGCCCCCCTACAGGGAATCAGCCCCAGCATTTT.

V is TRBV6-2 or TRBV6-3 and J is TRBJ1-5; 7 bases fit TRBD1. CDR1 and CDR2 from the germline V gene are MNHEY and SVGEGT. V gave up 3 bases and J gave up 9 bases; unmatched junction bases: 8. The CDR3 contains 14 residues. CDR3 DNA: TGTGCCAGCAGTTATTCAGGGGGGAAGGGGCCCCAGCATTTT. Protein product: CASSYSGGKGPQHF.

CDR3 in amino acids: CASNAFDIWDEKLFF. The DNA for the CDR3 is TGTGCCAGCAATGCCTTTGACATCTGGGATGAAAAACTGTTTTTT. This chain joins TRBV9 and TRBJ1-4; no firm D call. CDR1 and CDR2 (germline): SGDLS, YYNGEE. Trimming removed 6 bases at V and 6 bases at J, with 18 bases between. The CDR3 has 15 residues.

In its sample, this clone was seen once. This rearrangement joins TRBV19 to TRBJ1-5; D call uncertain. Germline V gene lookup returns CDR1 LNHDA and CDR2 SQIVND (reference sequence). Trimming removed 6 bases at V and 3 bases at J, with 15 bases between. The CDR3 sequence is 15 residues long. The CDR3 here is CASSPTRLFNQPQHF. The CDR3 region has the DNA TGTGCCAGTAGCCCGACACGACTATTCAATCAGCCCCAGCATTTT.